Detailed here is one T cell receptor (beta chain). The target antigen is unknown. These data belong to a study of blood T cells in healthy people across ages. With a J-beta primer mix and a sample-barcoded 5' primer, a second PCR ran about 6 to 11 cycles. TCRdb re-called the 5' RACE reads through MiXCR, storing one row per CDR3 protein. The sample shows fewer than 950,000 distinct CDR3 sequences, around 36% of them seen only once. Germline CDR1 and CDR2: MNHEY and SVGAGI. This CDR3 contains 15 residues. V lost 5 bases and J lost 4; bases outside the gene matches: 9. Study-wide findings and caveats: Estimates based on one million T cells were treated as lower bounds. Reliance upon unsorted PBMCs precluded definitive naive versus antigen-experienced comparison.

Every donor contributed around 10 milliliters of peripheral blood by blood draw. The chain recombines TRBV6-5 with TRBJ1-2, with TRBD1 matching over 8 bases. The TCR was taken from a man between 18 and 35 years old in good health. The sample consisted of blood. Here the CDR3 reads CASSPTTGDLYGYTF. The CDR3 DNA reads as TGTGCCAGCAGTCCGACGACAGGGGACCTCTATGGCTACACCTTC.